This record looks at one TCR beta chain sequence and its context. The record originates from a study of blood T cell repertoires in COVID-19. About the research overall: Samples representing acute and convalescent COVID-19 were sourced from the United States, Italy and Spain. PBMCs, B-cell-depleted T cells, or T cells were the source of the cDNA or gDNA that made up the material.

In the original analysis: The assay estimated nucleated cells by amplifying reference gene primers. Assay used: immunoSEQ multiplex PCR; TCRdb lists only in-frame clones, some missing. Clonal size and the V and J genes are those of that table, whereas D and trimming came from the DNA. The sample lists about 140,000 clones, around nine tenths occurring once. The CDR3 consists of 15 residues. Trimming took 9 bases from V and 0 from J; bases not matched to a gene: 7. Per germline, CDR1 LNHDA and CDR2 SQIVND (reference sequence). The chain is built from TRBV19 and TRBJ1-3, with 8 bases matching TRBD1. This TCR came from a human donor in a cohort sampled during active COVID-19. The sample comprised peripheral blood. CDR3 region: CASTGTGVSGNTIYF. Written as DNA, the CDR3 is TGTGCCAGCACCGGGACAGGAGTCTCTGGAAACACCATATATTTT.